A selection of T cell receptor beta chains follows, all from one sample in a study of post-analysis software for immune sequencing data. From the PCR reads, TCRdb called clonotypes with MiXCR, one entry per CDR3 protein. This sample yields about 820,000 distinct CDR3 sequences, of which approximately 50% are seen a single time; over 4% belongs to the top ten. The sequencing sample was made of blood. Source of these receptors: a girl under 18 with multiple sclerosis. CDR3s leave out the opening cysteine and the closing phenylalanine or tryptophan.

V gene	CDR3 protein
TRBV5-1	ASSTTGEETQY
TRBV20-1	SAPNPGTGFYEQY
TRBV20-1	SAWLADFYNEQF
TRBV7-2	ASSLGRIQALTYGYT
TRBV6-2/TRBV6-3	ASSLSTGCTEAF
TRBV6-2/TRBV6-3	ASSWTSGANVLT
TRBV20-1	SARGLAGTYNEQF
TRBV27	ASSFPGGYGYT
TRBV5-1	ASSSGTSPYNEQF
TRBV6-5	ASGRSRYEQY
TRBV12-3/TRBV12-4	ASRIPGLGYT
TRBV7-7	ASSRGGGPRNEQY
TRBV20-1	SASINGNREGYT
TRBV7-9	ASSARAAETQY
TRBV6-1	ASTTLPPAGVGLRDEQF
TRBV15	ATSRVSNTEAF
TRBV2	ANTEAGLPYEQY
TRBV6-1	ASSRTSGGLGEQF
TRBV13	ASSLLSGQGSEQY
TRBV20-1	SAPIKINTEAF
TRBV28	ASSPTVWLAGYEQY
TRBV5-1	ASSLNAGTNYGYT
TRBV7-6	ASSETSGGRNEQF
TRBV29-1	SVLHRSSYNEQF
TRBV6-5	ASSYAGLAETYEQY
TRBV7-9	ASSYIDYGYT
TRBV7-2	ASSFGTGAGYEQF
TRBV3-1	ASSQAGTLAYEQY
TRBV12-3/TRBV12-4	ASTFGLAANNEQF
TRBV6-6	ASRGGLNQPQH
TRBV7-7	ASSSGLAGLDTQY
TRBV3-1	ASSLSSGRSYNEQF
TRBV20-1	SAIRSGTLFSGANVRT
TRBV7-7	ASSLEPGLGRRNQPQH
TRBV5-1	ASSGNRADTQY
TRBV20-1	SATGLAGYEQY
TRBV20-1	SARGRTGDSYEQY
TRBV9	ASSTEGVNTEAF
TRBV29-1	SVEATAGAGTQY
TRBV7-6	ASSRSILRLGADTQY
TRBV7-2	ASSPRVGETQY
TRBV7-2	ASSWRGSRTEAF
TRBV5-5	ASSSPSGSGAHYGYT
TRBV5-1	ASRPESNIQY
TRBV12-3/TRBV12-4	ASRGGTAYEQY
TRBV6-1	ASRGVSSGTFYNEQF
TRBV20-1	SARDRAGSAYEQY
TRBV5-1	ASSLAPGADGYT
TRBV14	ASSQLGRGGTDTQY
TRBV29-1	SVKLAVAPRSTEAF
TRBV20-1	SASKGPSQF
TRBV5-1	ASSPRTDMNTEAF
TRBV5-1	ASSLGQGGPSYNEQF
TRBV7-3	ASSALRDSPQY
TRBV4-1	ASSQASAERVVIEQY
TRBV7-2	ASSLEGTSGSNEQY
TRBV11-2	ASSFRDGRDEQY
TRBV18	ASSTPDRSETQY
TRBV6-6	ASSSSDGFNQPQH